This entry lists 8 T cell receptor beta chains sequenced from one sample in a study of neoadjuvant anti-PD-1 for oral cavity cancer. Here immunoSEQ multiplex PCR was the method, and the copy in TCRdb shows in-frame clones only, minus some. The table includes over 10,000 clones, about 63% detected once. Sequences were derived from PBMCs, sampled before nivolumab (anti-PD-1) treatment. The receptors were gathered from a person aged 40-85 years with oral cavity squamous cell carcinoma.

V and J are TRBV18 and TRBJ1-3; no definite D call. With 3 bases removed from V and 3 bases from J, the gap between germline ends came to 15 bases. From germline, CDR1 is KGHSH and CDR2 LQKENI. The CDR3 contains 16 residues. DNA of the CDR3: TGTGCCAGCTCACCTCAGGCAGGCGCTGGTGGAAACACCATATATTTT. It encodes CASSPQAGAGGNTIYF.

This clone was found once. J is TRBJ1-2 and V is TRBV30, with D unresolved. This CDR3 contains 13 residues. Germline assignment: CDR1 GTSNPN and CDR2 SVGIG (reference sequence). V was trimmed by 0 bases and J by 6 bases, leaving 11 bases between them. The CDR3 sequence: CAWSVQKGDGYTF. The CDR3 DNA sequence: TGTGCCTGGAGTGTACAGAAGGGCGATGGCTACACCTTC. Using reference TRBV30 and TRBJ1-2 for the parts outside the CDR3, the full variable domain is SQTIHQWPATLVQPVGSPLSLECTVEGTSNPNLYWYRQAAGRGLQLLFYSVGIGQISSEVPQNLSASRPQDRQFILSSKKLLLSDSGFYLCAWSVQKGDGYTFGSGTRLTVV.

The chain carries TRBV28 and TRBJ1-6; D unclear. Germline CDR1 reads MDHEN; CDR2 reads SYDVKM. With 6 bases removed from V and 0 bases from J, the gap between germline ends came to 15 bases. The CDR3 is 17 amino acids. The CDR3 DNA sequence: TGTGCCAGCAGAGAAGGAGCAAGGAGCTCCTATAATTCACCCCTCCACTTT. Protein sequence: CASREGARSSYNSPLHF.

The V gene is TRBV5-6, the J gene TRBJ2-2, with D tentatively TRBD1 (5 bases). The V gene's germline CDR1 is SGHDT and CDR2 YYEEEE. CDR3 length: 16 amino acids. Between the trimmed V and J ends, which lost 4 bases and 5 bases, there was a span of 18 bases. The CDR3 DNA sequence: TGTGCCAGCAGCCTAAACTTAGGGGTGCGGACCGGGGAGCTGTTTTTT. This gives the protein CASSLNLGVRTGELFF.

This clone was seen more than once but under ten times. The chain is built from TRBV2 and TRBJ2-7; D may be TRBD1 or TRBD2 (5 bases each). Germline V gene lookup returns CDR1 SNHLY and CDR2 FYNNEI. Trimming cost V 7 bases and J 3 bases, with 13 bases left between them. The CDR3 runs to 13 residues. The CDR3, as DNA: TGTGCCAGCAAAAGGGACGGCCACTACGAGCAGTACTTC. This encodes CASKRDGHYEQYF.

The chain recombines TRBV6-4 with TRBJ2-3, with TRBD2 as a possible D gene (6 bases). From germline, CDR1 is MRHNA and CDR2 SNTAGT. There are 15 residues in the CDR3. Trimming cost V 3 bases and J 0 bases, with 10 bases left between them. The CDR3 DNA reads TGTGCCAGCAGTGAGGGCGGGACTAGCACAGATACGCAGTATTTT. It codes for CASSEGGTSTDTQYF.

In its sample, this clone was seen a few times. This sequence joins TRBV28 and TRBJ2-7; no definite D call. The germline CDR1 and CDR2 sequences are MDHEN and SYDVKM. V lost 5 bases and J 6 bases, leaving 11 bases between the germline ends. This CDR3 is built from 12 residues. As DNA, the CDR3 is TGTGCCAGCAGTAGGAACCGCATCGAGCAGTACTTC. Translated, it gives CASSRNRIEQYF.

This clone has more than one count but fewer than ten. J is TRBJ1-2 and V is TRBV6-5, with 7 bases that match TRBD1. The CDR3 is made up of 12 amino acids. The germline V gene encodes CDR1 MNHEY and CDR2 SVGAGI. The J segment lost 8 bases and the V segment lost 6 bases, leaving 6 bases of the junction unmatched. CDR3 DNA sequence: TGTGCCAGCAGCCAGACAGGGATGGGCTACACCTTC. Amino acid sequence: CASSQTGMGYTF.